This TCR beta chain was identified in a study of blood T cell repertoires in COVID-19 (TCRdb year 2020). Looking at the study overall: Samples from collaborators originated in the United States, Italy and Spain and spanned both the acute and convalescent phases of COVID-19. The prospective study material was composed of cDNA or gDNA derived from T cells, B-cell-depleted T cells, or PBMCs. Subjects who had been exposed to COVID-19, were actively infected with it, or had recovered from it provided the deeply sampled blood TCRbeta repertoires that made up the dataset. The repertoires were released in a freely available public database intended as a resource for research on the immune response to SARS-CoV-2. Samples came from the ongoing ImmuneRACE study (first 160 participants) plus 1,254 subjects from 6 global collaborators. A de-identified subject ID, COVID-19 status, age in years and sex were almost always included in the sample metadata. Where HLA class I and class II types were available, the types were taken from metadata supplied by the sample provider, not from assay-based typing.

As regards this clone: What this receptor recognizes is not known. No much larger clone is present one base from it, and per-base qualities are unavailable.

Participants in the prospective study were aged roughly 18 to 100 years, lived in 24 United States geographic areas, and enrolled through a virtual design. In the prospective study, participants were assigned to cohorts based on the clinical history participants reported in a screening survey and a study questionnaire. In the prospective study, whole blood, serum and a nasopharyngeal or oropharyngeal swab were collected from each participant by mobile phlebotomists. Over a roughly two-month period, participants in the prospective study had the option of providing additional blood draws and questionnaires. Prospective study blood samples were shipped either frozen or at room temperature before DNA extraction. The V end gives up 5 bases and the J end 5 bases, leaving 18 bases in the junction not matched to a gene. Including the terminal cysteine and phenylalanine, the CDR3 comprises 18 residues. Just the 54-base CDR3 DNA is kept, in frame starting at base 1. CDR1 MNHNY and CDR2 SVGAGI were looked up in the germline V gene (reference sequence).

Points the paper makes about the study in general: The quantity of clinical and demographic metadata differed by source and by participant and was supplied without curation.

TCRbeta CDR3 regions were amplified from genomic DNA by means of the immunoSEQ Assay, a bias-controlled multiplex PCR. The authors' pipeline ran thus. The number of nucleated cells in each sample was estimated from the amplification of reference gene primers within the assay. Sequence reads were collapsed and filtered to measure the absolute abundance of every unique TCRbeta CDR3 rearrangement. Productive Simpson clonality was computed per sample as the square root of Simpson's diversity index over productive rearrangements. Held by TCRdb, this immuneACCESS table contains in-frame sequences only and omits some clones. Under half of the omission traces to an unresolved V gene where checked; the cause of the rest is unknown. The V and J calls and clone size were taken over from that table, and D and trimming were inferred from the DNA. The sample table lists some 260,000 clones, around four fifths of them with a count of one. The top ten constitute 4.1% of the sample.

The chain links TRBV6-6 with TRBJ1-1; 9 bases in the middle match TRBD1. The clonotype comes from a man in his thirties or forties with acute COVID-19. The sample was PBMCs or T cells enriched from blood (not recorded which). The CDR3 region has the sequence CASSLLLNRNRGRTEAFF. The DNA is TGTGCCAGCAGTCTCCTACTCAATCGGAACAGGGGGCGTACTGAAGCTTTCTTT.